This entry lists 20 T cell receptor beta chains sequenced from one sample in a study of monozygotic twins with inflammatory bowel disease. TCRdb re-called the 5' RACE reads and gives one entry per CDR3 protein, without DNA. Its clone listing holds about 210,000 distinct CDR3 sequences. Source material: blood. Every receptor here comes from a human donor with ulcerative colitis or Crohn's disease, or a healthy co-twin of an affected twin (not recorded which).

The chain employs TRBV18 and TRBJ1-1. The germline CDR1 and CDR2 sequences are KGHSH and LQKENI. CDR3 length equals 13 residues. This chain's CDR3 is CASSRTMNTEAFF.

The V and J genes are TRBV12-3 or TRBV12-4 and TRBJ2-5. This CDR3 is built from 12 residues. CDR3 residues: CASSWMGETQYF.

The chain uses TRBV5-4 and TRBJ2-1; the TRBD1 assignment by TCRdb is unverifiable without DNA. CDR1 and CDR2 from the germline V gene are SGHNT and YYREEE (reference sequence). The CDR3 length is 18 residues. The CDR3 spells CASSPPPGAAGFGNEQFF.

V and J are TRBV5-1 and TRBJ2-3; there is no DNA to check the TCRdb D call of TRBD1. In germline, CDR1 is SGHRS, CDR2 YFSETQ. The CDR3 sequence is 18 residues long. CDR3 sequence: CASSLGFRDTLGADTQYF.

V and J are TRBV5-1 and TRBJ2-1; as DNA is missing, the TRBD2 call by TCRdb cannot be tested. The V gene's germline CDR1 is SGHRS and CDR2 YFSETQ. This CDR3 is built from 16 residues. The CDR3 loop is CASSLLSGTSYNEQFF.

This chain joins TRBV29-1 and TRBJ1-1; TCRdb gives TRBD1 as the D gene, but with no DNA this cannot be confirmed. CDR1 and CDR2 (germline): SQVTM, ANQGSEA. The CDR3 spans 13 residues. Here the CDR3 reads CSVRRDTNTEAFF. Using reference TRBV29-1 and TRBJ1-1 for the parts outside the CDR3, the full variable domain is SAVISQKPSRDICQRGTSLTIQCQVDSQVTMMFWYRQQPGQSLTLIATANQGSEATYESGFVIDKFPISRPNLTFSTLTVSNMSPEDSSIYLCSVRRDTNTEAFFGQGTRLTVV.

This chain links TRBV10-1 with TRBJ2-7; the TCRdb call, TRBD2, lacks DNA for checking. CDR1 WNHNN and CDR2 SYGVQD come from the germline V gene (reference sequence). The CDR3 spans 17 residues. CDR3 region: CASSESILAGLPYEQYF.

V gene TRBV6-6 combines with J gene TRBJ1-1. The CDR3 is 14 residues long. The germline CDR1 and CDR2 sequences are MNHNY and SVGAGI (reference sequence). The CDR3 region is CASTDLRMNTEAFF.

The chain employs TRBV20-1 and TRBJ1-2; TCRdb's D gene call, TRBD1, goes unchecked for lack of DNA. The germline CDR1 and CDR2 sequences are DFQATT and SNEGSKA (reference sequence). The CDR3 totals 14 residues. The chain's CDR3 is CSAPPGQGSEGYTF.

The rearrangement joins TRBV20-1 to TRBJ1-2. The CDR3 covers 12 residues. In germline, CDR1 is DFQATT, CDR2 SNEGSKA (reference sequence). CDR3 protein: CSATEAYYGYTF.

V gene TRBV18 combines with J gene TRBJ2-7. The CDR3 runs to 12 residues. In germline, CDR1 is KGHSH, CDR2 LQKENI. The CDR3: CASSPNPYEQYF.

This chain joins TRBV6-5 and TRBJ2-7. The CDR3 has 15 residues. Per the germline V gene, CDR1 is MNHEY and CDR2 is SVGAGI. CDR3 loop: CASSYSVSDYYEQYF.

V usage is TRBV18 and J usage is TRBJ1-1; TCRdb lists TRBD1, though no DNA is available to test this call. Germline V gives CDR1 KGHSH, CDR2 LQKENI. The CDR3 spans 16 residues. CDR3 loop: CASSLLTGGRDTEAFF. Based on the CDR3 plus reference TRBV18 and TRBJ1-1, the full variable domain is NAGVMQNPRHLVRRRGQEARLRCSPMKGHSHVYWYRQLPEEGLKFMVYLQKENIIDESGMPKERFSAEFPKEGPSILRIQQVVRGDSAAYFCASSLLTGGRDTEAFFGQGTRLTVV.

V and J are TRBV10-1 and TRBJ2-1; absent DNA, TCRdb's TRBD1 call cannot be checked. The CDR3 spans 15 residues. Germline CDR1 and CDR2: WNHNN and SYGVQD (reference sequence). This CDR3 reads CASSERGTVKNEQFF.

The J gene is TRBJ1-3, the V gene TRBV20-1; checking the TCRdb D call of TRBD1 is not possible without DNA. This CDR3 region has 15 residues. CDR1 and CDR2 from the germline V gene are DFQATT and SNEGSKA (reference sequence). The CDR3 loop is CSARVARETRNTIYF.

The J gene is TRBJ1-1, the V gene TRBV7-8; no DNA is available, so the TRBD1 call from TCRdb remains unchecked. The CDR3 consists of 15 residues. Germline CDR1 SGHVS, CDR2 FQNEAQ. CDR3 region: CASSSLRDRGAEAFF.

The chain employs TRBV20-1 and TRBJ2-2. This CDR3 contains 15 residues. In germline, CDR1 is DFQATT, CDR2 SNEGSKA (reference sequence). CDR3: CSAHSIQPNTGELFF.

The V and J genes are TRBV2 and TRBJ2-1. The germline V gene encodes CDR1 SNHLY and CDR2 FYNNEI. This CDR3 spans 15 amino acids. The CDR3 here is CASRTDSSSYNEQFF.

This chain uses TRBV12-3 or TRBV12-4 with TRBJ1-6. The CDR3 has 13 residues. CDR3 loop: CASNRRGESPLHF.

The chain carries TRBV6-6 and TRBJ2-2; the TRBD2 assignment by TCRdb is unverifiable without DNA. CDR3 length: 13 residues. Germline V gene sequence: CDR1 MNHNY, CDR2 SVGAGI (reference sequence). The CDR3 loop reads CASAGWGTGELFF.